The following is a T cell receptor (beta chain) sequence with its context. The antigen is undetermined. Trimming removed 8 bases from V and 4 bases from J, with 9 bases in between. The CDR3 spans 12 residues. Germline loops: CDR1 MGHDK, CDR2 SYGVNS. The data are from a study of cytomegalovirus exposure and HLA in healthy donors. About the research overall: The 100 to 150 validation repertoires and the approximately 630 first-cohort repertoires shared a platform, a later analysis reported.

Notes on the study in general: First-cohort TCR clusters tended to co-occur in the approximately 120 validation repertoires, a later analysis found.

The method was immunoSEQ multiplex PCR; TCRdb's version includes in-frame clones alone and lacks a portion of them. The table has about 130,000 clones, 89% seen once. The V gene is TRBV25-1, the J gene TRBJ1-5; a possible D gene is TRBD1 (5 bases). The source material was PBMCs. The clonotype originates from a woman between 18 and 29 years old in good health and CMV-seronegative. CDR3 region: CASGGGNQPQHF. The CDR3 DNA reads TGTGCCAGCGGCGGGGGTAATCAGCCCCAGCATTTT. The variable domain in full, completed from reference TRBV25-1 and TRBJ1-5, reads EADIYQTPRYLVIGTGKKITLECSQTMGHDKMYWYQQDPGMELHLIHYSYGVNSTEKGDLSSESTVSRIRTEHFPLTLESARPSHTSQYLCASGGGNQPQHFGDGTRLSIL.